What follows is one TCR beta chain and its context. The clone's antigen remains unknown. No much larger clone exists at a distance of one base, and base qualities are not known. This entry comes from a study of T cell clones after liver transplantation (dated by TCRdb to between 2018 and 2021). At the level of the whole study: Samples were obtained from ITN030ST, a randomized trial in which withdrawal of immunosuppression was attempted within 2 years of liver transplantation. Third party-reactive TCRbeta sequences were also identified from pre-transplant MLRs to serve as an antigen-independent comparator for donor-reactive sequences. Tolerance was defined as complete withdrawal of immunosuppression for at least one year without a rise in liver enzymes beyond twice the upper limit of normal. Blood samples were collected pre-transplant, pre-randomization before withdrawal, and post-randomization after either complete withdrawal or failed withdrawal. A cohort of 8 liver transplant recipients was studied, of whom 3 were classified as tolerant and 5 as non-tolerant. Three of the eight recipients were HCV-positive; the others were transplanted for non-autoimmune, non-viral indications. After a pre-transplant mixed lymphocyte reaction, TCRbeta sequencing was used to pinpoint donor-reactive T cell clones, which were subsequently tracked in post-transplant blood. No induction therapy was given to the subjects, and standard immunosuppression was administered until randomization at 12-24 months post-transplant.

Unstimulated PBMCs, after thawing, were stained for CD3, CD4 and CD8 and then FACS-sorted into CD3+CD4+ and CD3+CD8+ populations. All 8 studied subjects were randomized to withdrawal of immunosuppression. The Qiagen DNeasy Blood and Tissue Kit was used for isolation of genomic DNA. In the germline V gene, CDR1 corresponds to MNHEY and CDR2 to SVGAGI. V drops 3 bases and J drops 5 bases, leaving 13 bases in between. The CDR3 starts with the cysteine, ends with the phenylalanine, and has 14 residues. The read is trimmed to its CDR3 DNA, 42 bases read in frame from base 1. High-throughput TCRbeta CDR3 sequencing of frozen genomic DNA was performed by immunoSEQ, including PCR amplification, mapping, bias correction and internal controls. Processing in the source paper ran as follows. Productive rearrangements were retained, and unique TCRbeta sequences were defined by the CDR3 nucleotide sequence together with the V and J gene. For a sequence to be called donor-reactive, it needed a frequency of at least 0.01% and at least 5-fold expansion in CFSE-low cells compared with unstimulated pre-transplant cells. Minimum frequency thresholds were set for each subject on the basis of the unstimulated sample with the lowest template count, so that a detection power of at least 90% was ensured. Repertoire turnover was measured by Jensen-Shannon divergence between the top 1000 TCRbeta sequences post- and pre-transplant. Two-sided Fisher's exact tests were used to test for changes in the detection of donor-reactive sequences. Sourced from immuneACCESS, this table was stored by TCRdb with only in-frame sequences that have V and J called. A share of the clones is absent; for the studies checked, an unresolved V gene accounts for under half, and the remainder has no known explanation. V and J calls and clone size come straight from that table; D and trimming were deduced from the DNA. The sample data list tens of thousands of clones, and approximately 77% of these were observed just once. The ten largest clones take up about a tenth of the sample.

The paper's findings and limits, for the study overall: Low numbers of available donor cells limited the measurable donor-reactive repertoire in two subjects. Since no allograft tissue specimens were available, donor-reactive T cells may have migrated into the graft instead of being deleted. Donor-reactive sequences decreased more than third party-reactive sequences, which suggests partial antigen-specific deletion that was not related to withdrawal success. The conclusions were considered preliminary, being limited by small, heterogeneous patient numbers and non-standardized post-transplant time points. After accounting for repertoire turnover, donor-reactive detection was significantly reduced in 7 of 8 subjects for CD4 and 8 of 8 for CD8. In 5 of 8 subjects, circulating donor-reactive CD4 TCRbeta sequences decreased significantly after transplant, regardless of tolerance or HCV status.

This TCR derives from a human patient who received a liver transplant. Following transplantation, part of the T cell population may be supplied by the graft donor rather than the patient. The chain links TRBV6-5 with TRBJ1-1; a confident D gene designation cannot be given. The sequenced sample was CD4+ T cells from blood, obtained at the 22-month timepoint. The CDR3 amino acid sequence is: CASSYAVEGTEAFF. The DNA is TGTGCCAGCAGTTATGCGGTGGAGGGAACTGAAGCTTTCTTT.